These 16 T cell receptor beta chains were all obtained from the same sample, sequenced in a study of shared clonotypes between healthy human individuals. Using immunoSEQ multiplex PCR, the repertoire was profiled, and TCRdb retains in-frame clones only, with some absent. The sample has some 2,000,000 clones, 85% to 95% seen once. Sequencing was carried out using naive CD4+ T cells sorted from blood. Stated subset: CD45RA+ positively selected. Receptors originate from a man aged 18 to 29 in good health.

This clone appeared once. V gene TRBV5-4 combines with J gene TRBJ2-1, with TRBD1 matching over 12 bases. The CDR3 sequence is 16 residues long. V trimming: 0 bases; J trimming: 3 bases; junction bases outside the gene matches: 1. From germline, CDR1 is SGHNT and CDR2 YYREEE (reference sequence). Here the CDR3 DNA reads TGTGCCAGCAGCTTGGGGGACAGGGGGCTCTACAATGAGCAGTTCTTC. Its translation: CASSLGDRGLYNEQFF.

This clone has just one count. The chain combines TRBV10-3 with TRBJ1-2; 10 bases map to TRBD1. The trim removed 10 bases at V and 7 bases at J, leaving 12 bases unmatched. This CDR3 spans 14 amino acids. Per the germline V gene, CDR1 is ENHRY and CDR2 is SYGVKD. CDR3 sequence reads: CATGTGDPPGGYTF. The DNA of the CDR3 is TGTGCCACCGGGACAGGGGACCCCCCTGGTGGCTACACCTTC.

The chain employs TRBV19 and TRBJ2-4; possible D gene TRBD2, 5 bases. Per the germline V gene, CDR1 is LNHDA and CDR2 is SQIVND (reference sequence). The CDR3 consists of 15 residues. The germline V and J ends were trimmed by 9 bases and 0 bases, with 15 bases remaining between them. CDR3 amino acids: CASTGIDLAKNIQYF. The CDR3 DNA reads TGTGCCAGCACCGGGATTGATCTAGCCAAAAACATTCAGTACTTC.

V is TRBV5-3 and J is TRBJ2-3; D gene unclear. TRBV5-3 is assigned to the ORF class and has an uncertain function. CDR3 length equals 12 residues. Trimming left V 1 base short and J 4 bases short, with 4 bases between. CDR3: CARSLSADTQYF. The CDR3 nucleotides read TGTGCCAGAAGCTTGAGTGCAGATACGCAGTATTTT.

The genes are TRBV10-2 and TRBJ1-3; D is undetermined. This CDR3 contains 12 residues. V was pared by 5 bases and J by 4 bases, with 6 bases between. Germline V CDR1 and CDR2: WSHSY, SAAADI. CDR3 in DNA: TGCGCCAGCAGTTTCCTAGGAAACACCATATATTTT. It encodes CASSFLGNTIYF.

The J gene is TRBJ2-3, the V gene TRBV5-1; no firm D call. The CDR3 is 14 amino acids. In germline, CDR1 is SGHRS, CDR2 YFSETQ. The V end was cut by 0 bases, the J end by 5 bases, with 10 bases between. For the CDR3, the DNA is TGCGCCAGCAGCTTGGTCCAGGTGGGAGATACGCAGTATTTT. This sequence encodes CASSLVQVGDTQYF. The full variable domain, with the rest looked up from reference TRBV5-1 and TRBJ2-3, is KAGVTQTPRYLIKTRGQQVTLSCSPISGHRSVSWYQQTPGQGLQFLFEYFSETQRNKGNFPGRFSGRQFSNSRSEMNVSTLELGDSALYLCASSLVQVGDTQYFGPGTRLTVL.

This clone was detected once. This chain connects TRBV4-1 to TRBJ2-7, with a tentative D call TRBD1 (6 bases). V was clipped by 4 bases and J by 0 bases, with 13 bases between them. Germline CDR1 MGHRA, CDR2 YSYEKL. The CDR3 spans 15 residues. As DNA, the CDR3 is TGCGCCAGCAGCCTAGGGCAGGGGACCTCCTACGAGCAGTACTTC. Translated: CASSLGQGTSYEQYF.

The gene calls are TRBV27 and TRBJ2-2, with TRBD2 identical over 14 bases. This CDR3 contains 17 residues. J was trimmed by 4 bases and V by 7 bases; bases with no gene match: 8. Per germline, CDR1 MNHEY and CDR2 SMNVEV (reference sequence). The CDR3 here is CASKTSGGALGTGELFF. DNA of the CDR3: TGTGCCAGCAAGACTAGCGGGGGGGCGCTGGGCACCGGGGAGCTGTTTTTT.

The rearrangement uses TRBV5-1 and TRBJ2-7, with 8 nucleotides matching TRBD1. The CDR3 runs to 14 residues. CDR1 is SGHRS and CDR2 is YFSETQ in the germline V gene. Trimming took 2 bases from V and 4 from J; bases not matched to a gene: 5. The CDR3 bases are TGCGCCAGCAGCTTTTATACAGGGGGGTACGAGCAGTACTTC. Its protein product is CASSFYTGGYEQYF.

The rearrangement links TRBV10-3 to TRBJ1-6; D gene ambiguous. The germline V gene has CDR1 ENHRY and CDR2 SYGVKD. V gave up 1 base and J gave up 10 bases, with 8 bases separating them. The CDR3 has 13 amino acids. CDR3 in DNA: TGTGCCATCAGTGAGTATGACACCTCACCCCTCCACTTT. Residues: CAISEYDTSPLHF.

The rearrangement joins TRBV7-3 to TRBJ1-5; D is undetermined. This CDR3 has 15 amino acids. Between the trimmed V and J ends, which lost 2 bases and 1 base, there was a span of 9 bases. In germline, CDR1 is SGHTA, CDR2 FQGTGA. The CDR3 is CASSLLGSSNQPQHF. DNA for the CDR3: TGTGCCAGCAGCTTACTGGGCAGCAGCAATCAGCCCCAGCATTTT.

The chain joins TRBV10-3 to TRBJ2-7, with a possible D match to TRBD2 (6 bases). Germline V CDR1 and CDR2: ENHRY, SYGVKD. The CDR3 length is 14 residues. Deletions cut 6 bases from V and 2 bases from J, with 14 bases between. CDR3 DNA: TGTGCCATCAGCATAGCGGCCCCCCCCTACGAGCAGTACTTC. This translates into CAISIAAPPYEQYF.

V gene TRBV4-3 combines with J gene TRBJ1-4; 7 positions match TRBD1. J gave up 12 bases and V 0 bases, and 4 bases lay outside the gene matches. This CDR3 has 13 residues. From germline, CDR1 is LGHNA and CDR2 YSLEER. The CDR3 region is CASSQDPGGELFF. DNA of the CDR3: TGCGCCAGCAGCCAAGACCCAGGGGGGGAACTGTTTTTT.

CDR3 sequence: CASSQGTKVGDEQFF. CDR3 nucleotides: TGTGCCAGCAGCCAGGGGACAAAGGTTGGCGATGAGCAGTTCTTC. The genes are TRBV11-2 and TRBJ2-1, with a tentative D call TRBD1 (6 bases). The V and J ends lost 5 bases and 8 bases respectively, with 19 bases between them. The CDR3 length is 15 residues. Germline-derived CDR1 and CDR2 are SGHAT and FQNNGV.

The chain couples TRBV7-3 to TRBJ1-6; 8 bases map to TRBD1. After removal of 5 bases from V and 7 bases from J, the junction contained 4 bases not matched to a gene. The V gene's germline CDR1 is SGHTA and CDR2 FQGTGA. This CDR3 spans 14 amino acids. CDR3 loop: CASSLQGVNSPLHF. CDR3 in DNA: TGTGCCAGCAGCCTACAGGGGGTGAATTCACCCCTCCACTTT. Full variable domain (rest looked up from reference TRBV7-3 and TRBJ1-6): GAGVSQTPSNKVTEKGKYVELRCDPISGHTALYWYRQSLGQGPEFLIYFQGTGAADDSGLPNDRFFAVRPEGSVSTLKIQRTERGDSAVYLCASSLQGVNSPLHFGNGTRLTVT.

V gene TRBV29-1 combines with J gene TRBJ2-7; TRBD1 aligns across 9 bases. Germline trimming cut 7 bases from V and 7 bases from J; bases unmatched to any gene: 8. The germline CDR1 and CDR2 sequences are SQVTM and ANQGSEA. The length of the CDR3 is 12 residues. This CDR3 is CSADRGPGEQYF. Here the CDR3 DNA reads TGCAGCGCGGACAGGGGTCCGGGGGAGCAGTACTTC.